This is a list of T cell receptor beta chains from one sample in a study of regulatory T cells in long-lasting Graves disease. TCRdb ran MiXCR on the multiplex PCR reads and lists one entry per CDR3 protein. The data show 400,000 to 500,000 distinct CDR3 sequences, 14% to 15% seen once. This sample was shared with a second study, whose subject was T cells in Graves' hyperthyroidism and ophthalmopathy.

Here the sequenced sample was peripheral blood mononuclear cells (PBMCs), taken at new diagnosis, from a patient treated with antithyroid drugs. The receptors derive from a woman aged 40 to 50 with Graves disease. Each CDR3 is given with its conserved first and last residue. D genes are given only for firm matches. A clone size is listed for some rows: how often the clone was seen (once, few, many), or a class if it is expanded.

clone_size j_call d_call v_call cdr3_nt cdr3_aa
many TRBJ2-7 - TRBV7-2 TGTGCCAGCAGCCCCTGGGCACGGAACTCCTACGAGCAGTACTTC CASSPWARNSYEQYF
- TRBJ1-3 - TRBV5-6 TGTGCCAGCAGCTTTGGGGACACTCTGGGTAGAAACACCATATATTTT CASSFGDTLGRNTIYF
many TRBJ2-7 TRBD2 TRBV3-1 TGTGCCAGCAGCCCGTCTGGCGGGGGTAGCTCCTACGAGCAGTACTTC CASSPSGGGSSYEQYF
many TRBJ1-6 - TRBV14 TGTGCCAGCAGCCAAGAGTCTGGGGTACGATCACCCCTCCACTTT CASSQESGVRSPLHF
many TRBJ1-2 - TRBV18 TGTGCCAGCTCACCATTACCCGGGGATCTATATGGCTACACCTTC CASSPLPGDLYGYTF
many TRBJ2-6 - TRBV27 TGTGCCAGCAGAATTACAGCCTCTGGGGCCAACGTCCTGACTTTC CASRITASGANVLTF
- TRBJ2-1 - TRBV6-1 TGTGCCAGCAGTGACTCGCGTGCGGTCTGGGGGTTCTACAATGAGCAGTTCTTC CASSDSRAVWGFYNEQFF
many TRBJ2-5 - TRBV5-1 TGCGCCAGCGGAAAGACAGGACCCGAGACCCAGTACTTC CASGKTGPETQYF
many TRBJ2-1 TRBD2 TRBV28 TGTGCCAGCAGTTTTGGGGGACTAGCAATTAATGAGCAGTTCTTC CASSFGGLAINEQFF
few TRBJ1-3 - TRBV30 TGTGCCTGGAGTGCTAGGGGTACTGGAAACACCATATATTTT CAWSARGTGNTIYF
few TRBJ2-2 TRBD2 TRBV27 TGTGCCAGCAATACCGGGACTAGCACCGGGGAGCTGTTTTTT CASNTGTSTGELFF
few TRBJ2-1 - TRBV19 TGTGCCAGTAGTCCCCTTGTTGTTCACAATGAGCAGTTCTTC CASSPLVVHNEQFF
many TRBJ1-1 - TRBV28 TGTGCCAGCAGTCCCCACACTGAAGCTTTCTTT CASSPHTEAFF
- TRBJ2-5 - TRBV11-2 TGTGCCAGCAGCCTCGGGACGGCGAACCAAGAGACCCAGTACTTC CASSLGTANQETQYF
- TRBJ2-4 - TRBV20-1 TGCAGTGCTAGAGCAATTGCAATTGAAGGGAAGGGCATTCAGTACTTC CSARAIAIEGKGIQYF
many TRBJ2-1 TRBD2 TRBV11-3 TGTGCCAGCAGCTTAGATCTTGGCGGGAGGGCCGGGGAGCAGTTCTTC CASSLDLGGRAGEQFF
many TRBJ2-6 - TRBV7-8 TGTGCCAGCAGCTCACCAAATGAGGGAACCTACTCTGGGGCCAACGTCCTGACTTTC CASSSPNEGTYSGANVLTF
many TRBJ2-1 TRBD2 TRBV27 TGTGCCAGCAGTTTAATTGGGACTAGCGGTCTTGCCAGCTCCTACAATGAGCAGTTCTTC CASSLIGTSGLASSYNEQFF
- TRBJ2-7 - TRBV19 TGTGCCAGTAGTATGAGGGACCAAACCTACGAGCAGTACTTC CASSMRDQTYEQYF
many TRBJ2-5 TRBD1 TRBV28 TGTGCCAGCAGTTTATGGGACAGGGCAGAGACCCAGTACTTC CASSLWDRAETQYF